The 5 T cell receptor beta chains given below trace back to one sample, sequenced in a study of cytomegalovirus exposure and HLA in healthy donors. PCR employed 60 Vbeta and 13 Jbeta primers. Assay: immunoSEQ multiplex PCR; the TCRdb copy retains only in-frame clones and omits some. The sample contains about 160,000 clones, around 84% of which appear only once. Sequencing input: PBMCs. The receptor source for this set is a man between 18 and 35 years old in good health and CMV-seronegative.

For the CDR3, the DNA is TGTGCCAGCAGCGGGTCCGGGACAGATAACCTAAACTATGGCTACACCTTC. It specifies CASSGSGTDNLNYGYTF. This rearrangement joins TRBV25-1 to TRBJ1-2; TRBD1 matches 7 bases. The CDR3 spans 17 residues. Per the germline V gene, CDR1 is MGHDK and CDR2 is SYGVNS. V shed 6 bases and J 2 bases; nucleotides not matched to a gene: 15.

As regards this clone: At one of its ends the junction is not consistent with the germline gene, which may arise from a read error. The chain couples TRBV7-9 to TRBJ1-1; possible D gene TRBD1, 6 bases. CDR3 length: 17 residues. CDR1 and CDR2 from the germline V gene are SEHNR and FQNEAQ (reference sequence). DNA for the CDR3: TGTTCCAGCAGCCCCGCCAGGGGAAGGGCGGGGGACACTGAAGCTTTCTTT. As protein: CSSSPARGRAGDTEAFF.

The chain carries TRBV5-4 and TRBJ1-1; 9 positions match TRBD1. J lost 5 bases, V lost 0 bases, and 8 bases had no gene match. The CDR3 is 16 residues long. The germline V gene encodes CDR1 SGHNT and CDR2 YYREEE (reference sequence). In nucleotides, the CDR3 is TGTGCCAGCAGCTTGGGGCGACAGGGGGTAGAGACTGAAGCTTTCTTT. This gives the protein CASSLGRQGVETEAFF. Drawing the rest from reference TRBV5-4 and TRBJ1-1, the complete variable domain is ETGVTQSPTHLIKTRGQQVTLRCSSQSGHNTVSWYQQALGQGPQFIFQYYREEENGRGNFPPRFSGLQFPNYSSELNVNALELDDSALYLCASSLGRQGVETEAFFGQGTRLTVV.

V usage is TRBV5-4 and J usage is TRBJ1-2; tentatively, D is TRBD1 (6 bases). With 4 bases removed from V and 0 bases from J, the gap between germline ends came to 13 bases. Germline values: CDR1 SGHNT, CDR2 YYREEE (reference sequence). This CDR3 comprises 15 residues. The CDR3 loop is CASSRVSGANYGYTF. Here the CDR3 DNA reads TGTGCCAGCAGCCGAGTTTCAGGGGCTAACTATGGCTACACCTTC.

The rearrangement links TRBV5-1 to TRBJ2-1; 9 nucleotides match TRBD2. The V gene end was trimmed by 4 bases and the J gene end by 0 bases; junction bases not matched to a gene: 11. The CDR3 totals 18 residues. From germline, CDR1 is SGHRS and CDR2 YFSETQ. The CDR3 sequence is CASSGRASGTSSYNEQFF. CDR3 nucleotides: TGCGCCAGCAGCGGGCGGGCTAGCGGGACGAGCTCCTACAATGAGCAGTTCTTC.